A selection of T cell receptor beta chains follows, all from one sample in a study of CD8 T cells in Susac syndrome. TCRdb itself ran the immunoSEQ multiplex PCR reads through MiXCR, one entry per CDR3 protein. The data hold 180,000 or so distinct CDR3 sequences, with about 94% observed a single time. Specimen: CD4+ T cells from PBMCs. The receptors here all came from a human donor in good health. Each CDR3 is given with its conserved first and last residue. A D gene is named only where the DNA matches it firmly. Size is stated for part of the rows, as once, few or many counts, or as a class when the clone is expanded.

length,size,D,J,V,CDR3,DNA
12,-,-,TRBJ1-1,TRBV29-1,CSVADSLPEAFF,TGCAGCGTTGCGGACAGCCTACCAGAAGCTTTCTTT
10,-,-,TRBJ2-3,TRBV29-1,CSVVPDTQYF,TGCAGCGTTGTCCCAGATACGCAGTATTTT
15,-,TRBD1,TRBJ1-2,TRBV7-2,CASSSRGQGAYGYTF,TGTGCCAGCAGCTCCAGGGGACAGGGGGCCTATGGCTACACCTTC
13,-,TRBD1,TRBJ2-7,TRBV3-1,CASSPDRGSEQYF,TGTGCCAGCAGCCCAGACAGGGGTAGCGAGCAGTACTTC
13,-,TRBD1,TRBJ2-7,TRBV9,CASSGGTGPEQYF,TGTGCCAGCAGCGGCGGGACAGGGCCCGAGCAGTACTTC
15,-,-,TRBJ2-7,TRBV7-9,CASSLNSVWSYEQYF,TGTGCCAGCAGCTTGAACAGTGTTTGGTCCTACGAGCAGTACTTC
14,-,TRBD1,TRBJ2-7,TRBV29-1,CSVGDRLSSYEQYF,TGCAGCGTTGGGGACAGGCTTAGCTCCTACGAGCAGTACTTC
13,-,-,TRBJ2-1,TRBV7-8,CASSLGNREARFF,TGTGCCAGCAGCTTAGGAAATAGGGAAGCTAGGTTCTTC
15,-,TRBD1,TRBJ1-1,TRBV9,CASREIGTGNTEAFF,TGTGCCAGCAGGGAAATCGGGACAGGGAACACTGAAGCTTTCTTT
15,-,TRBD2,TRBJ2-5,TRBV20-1,CSATDPSGTQETQYF,TGCAGTGCTACGGACCCTAGCGGGACCCAAGAGACCCAGTACTTC
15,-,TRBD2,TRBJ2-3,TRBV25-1,CASSDTSGGIDTQYF,TGTGCCAGCAGTGACACTAGCGGGGGGATAGATACGCAGTATTTT
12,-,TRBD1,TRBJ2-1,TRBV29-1,CSVPTGSNEQFF,TGCAGCGTACCGACAGGGTCTAATGAGCAGTTCTTC
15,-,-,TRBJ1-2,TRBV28,CASSSATSGGYGYTF,TGTGCCAGCAGCTCCGCGACATCGGGCGGCTATGGCTACACCTTC
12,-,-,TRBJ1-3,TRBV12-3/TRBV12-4,CASNGAGNTIYF,TGTGCCAGCAATGGTGCTGGAAACACCATATATTTT
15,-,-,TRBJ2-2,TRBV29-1,CNVRREGAVAGELFF,TGCAACGTTCGACGGGAGGGGGCAGTTGCCGGGGAGCTGTTTTTT
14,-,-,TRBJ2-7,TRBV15,CATSRDKAIYEQYF,TGTGCCACCAGCAGAGATAAGGCTATCTACGAGCAGTACTTC
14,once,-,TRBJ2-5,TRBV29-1,CSVGGIGHRETQYF,TGCAGCGTTGGAGGAATAGGACATCGGGAGACCCAGTACTTC